Below are 3 T cell receptor beta chains sequenced from a single sample in a study of T cells after posttransplantation cyclophosphamide (TCRdb year 2016). The library was prepared using the immunoSEQ multiplex PCR assay. TCRdb carries this immuneACCESS record with in-frame sequences only. Its versions omit some clonotypes, under half of them owing to an unresolved V gene in the studies checked, with the rest unexplained. The sample table shows 12,000 or so clones, and about 89% are seen once. The ten largest clones represent roughly 4% of the sample. Read against the paper, the sample's treatment or condition label means: high-dose cyclophosphamide on days +3 and +4 as single-agent GVHD prophylaxis. Busulfan and fludarabine conditioning, a related or unrelated marrow graft, and cyclophosphamide on days +3 and +4 were given to PTCy patients. This sample comprised PBMCs, obtained after allogeneic stem cell transplant with posttransplant cyclophosphamide. All receptors derive from a female patient aged 25-39 years who received an allogeneic stem cell transplant from an unrelated donor, was CMV-positive, and had no GVHD. Following a transplant, a fraction of the T cells may be traceable to the graft donor.

This chain joins TRBV30 and TRBJ1-1; 9 bases line up with TRBD1. The ends lost 7 bases at V and 0 bases at J; junction bases unmatched: 21. CDR3 length: 19 amino acids. Germline V lookup: CDR1 GTSNPN, CDR2 SVGIG (reference sequence). The CDR3 region has the DNA TGTGCCTCCCTCCGCTATACCACAGGGGGCTTGCGCTTGAACACTGAAGCTTTCTTT. Translation: CASLRYTTGGLRLNTEAFF.

The chain uses TRBV5-1 and TRBJ2-2; possibly TRBD1 for D (8 bases). Germline lookup yields CDR1 SGHRS and CDR2 YFSETQ. The CDR3 totals 15 residues. V dropped 4 bases and J dropped 7 bases, with 17 bases sitting between them. The CDR3 nucleotides are TGCGCCAGCAGCGGTACAGGGGGGGCCGGCGGGGAGCTGTTTTTT. Its protein product is CASSGTGGAGGELFF.

The V gene is TRBV19, the J gene TRBJ1-2; D is possibly TRBD1 (5 bases). Germline CDR1 reads LNHDA; CDR2 reads SQIVND (reference sequence). Trimming pared 10 bases from V and 8 bases from J, leaving 20 bases between. This CDR3 spans 13 amino acids. The CDR3 sequence: CATQPGDSLGYTF. The CDR3 DNA follows: TGTGCCACCCAGCCCGGAGACAGTCTCGGCTACACCTTC.